This T cell receptor beta chain was observed in a study of shared clonotypes between healthy human individuals. Overall study: CD4 naive and memory got three plates each, CD8 naive two, CD8 memory one.

Here immunoSEQ multiplex PCR was the method, and the copy in TCRdb shows in-frame clones only, minus some. The data show some 2 million clones, with about 95% seen just once and about 1.1% held by the top ten. Trimming stripped 0 bases from V and 2 bases from J, with 9 bases between. CDR1 SGHKS and CDR2 YYEKEE come from the germline V gene (reference sequence). The CDR3 spans 14 residues. Naive CD8 cells lacked CD45RO and underwent positive selection for CCR7, leaving out terminally differentiated effector memory CD45RA+ cells. This TCR derives from a man aged 18-30 years in good health. Sequenced material: naive CD8+ T cells sorted from blood. The gene calls are TRBV5-5 and TRBJ2-7; TRBD2 is a possible D gene (6 bases). CDR3: CASSLGGTTYEQYF. The DNA for the CDR3 is TGTGCCAGCAGCTTGGGCGGGACGACCTACGAGCAGTACTTC. The whole variable domain, filled in from reference TRBV5-5 and TRBJ2-7, reads DAGVTQSPTHLIKTRGQQVTLRCSPISGHKSVSWYQQVLGQGPQFIFQYYEKEERGRGNFPDRFSARQFPNYSSELNVNALLLGDSALYLCASSLGGTTYEQYFGPGTRLTVT.